This TCR beta chain was identified in a study of CD8 T cells in Susac syndrome. The germline CDR1 and CDR2 sequences are DFQATT and SNEGSKA (reference sequence). With V trimmed by 3 bases and J by 6 bases, 1 base remained unmatched. This CDR3 spans 13 amino acids. CD8+ and CD4+ blood T cells underwent TCR beta sequencing. RNA in amounts of roughly 0.45 to 1 ug was reverse transcribed with random hexamers. TCRdb ran MiXCR on the immunoSEQ multiplex PCR reads and lists one entry per CDR3 protein. The sample consists of about 210,000 distinct CDR3 sequences, 95% of them appearing once. The clonotype comes from a human donor with multiple sclerosis. This chain uses TRBV20-1 with TRBJ2-2; TRBD2 aligns across 10 bases. Material: CD4+ T cells from PBMCs. In DNA, the CDR3 is TGCAGTGCTAGGCTAGCGGGGGCCGGGGAGCTGTTTTTT. This gives the protein CSARLAGAGELFF.